This TCR beta chain was documented in a study of T cell clonality in common variable immunodeficiency. Study-wide points: Reportedly, TCR beta sequences from common variable immunodeficiency showed fewer deletions and N-nucleotide insertions. Patient heterogeneity in the CVID cohort limited correlations between repertoire features and clinical complications.

Replacement immunoglobulin had been given to every CVID subject for at least one year. This table comes from immunoSEQ multiplex PCR, and its TCRdb copy is limited to in-frame clones, with some not included. The profile covers about 19,000 clones, none occurring a single time. To note about this clone: As yet, its antigen is unknown. From the germline J gene comes the end of the CDR3, since the read stops 3 residues before it.

V was trimmed by 2 bases and J by 6 bases, leaving 11 bases between them. This CDR3 region has 15 residues. Germline V gene data show CDR1 as SGHVS and CDR2 as FQNEAQ. The chain joins TRBV7-8 to TRBJ1-6; a possible D gene is TRBD1 (5 bases). The TCR comes from a human donor with common variable immunodeficiency. Sequenced: peripheral blood mononuclear cells. CDR3 bases read: TGTGCCAGCAGCTTAAGAGGGGCTACTAATTCACCC. Translated, it gives CASSLRGATNSP. The whole CDR3 sequence is CASSLRGATNSPLHF.